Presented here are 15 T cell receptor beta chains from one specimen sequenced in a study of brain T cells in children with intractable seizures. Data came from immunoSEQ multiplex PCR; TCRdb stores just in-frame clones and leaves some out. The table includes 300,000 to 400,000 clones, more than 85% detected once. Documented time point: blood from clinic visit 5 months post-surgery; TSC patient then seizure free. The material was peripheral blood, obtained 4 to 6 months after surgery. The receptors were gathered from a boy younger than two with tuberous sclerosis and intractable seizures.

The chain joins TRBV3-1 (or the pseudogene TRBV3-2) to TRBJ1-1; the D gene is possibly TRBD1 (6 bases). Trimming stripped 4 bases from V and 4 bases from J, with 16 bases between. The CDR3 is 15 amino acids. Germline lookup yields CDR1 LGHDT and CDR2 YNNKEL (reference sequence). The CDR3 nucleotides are TGTGCCAGCAGCCCATTTCCGGGACAAGGCACTGAAGCTTTCTTT. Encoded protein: CASSPFPGQGTEAFF.

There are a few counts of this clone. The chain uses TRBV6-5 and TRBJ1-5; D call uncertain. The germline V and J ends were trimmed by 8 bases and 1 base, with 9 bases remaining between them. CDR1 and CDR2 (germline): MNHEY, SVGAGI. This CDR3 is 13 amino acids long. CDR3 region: CASGLRSNQPQHF. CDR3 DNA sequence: TGTGCCAGCGGATTGAGGAGCAATCAGCCCCAGCATTTT.

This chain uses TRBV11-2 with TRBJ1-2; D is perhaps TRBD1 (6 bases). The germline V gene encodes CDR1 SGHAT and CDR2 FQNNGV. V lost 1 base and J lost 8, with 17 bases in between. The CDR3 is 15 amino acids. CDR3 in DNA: TGTGCCAGCAGCTTAGCATCTAGCACAGGGTGGGGCTACACCTTC. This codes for CASSLASSTGWGYTF.

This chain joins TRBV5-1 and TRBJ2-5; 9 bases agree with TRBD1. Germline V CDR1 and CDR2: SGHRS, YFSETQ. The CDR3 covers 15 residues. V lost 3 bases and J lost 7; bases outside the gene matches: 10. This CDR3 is CASSSTYRGLGTQYF. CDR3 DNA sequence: TGCGCCAGCAGCTCCACCTACAGGGGGCTCGGGACCCAGTACTTC.

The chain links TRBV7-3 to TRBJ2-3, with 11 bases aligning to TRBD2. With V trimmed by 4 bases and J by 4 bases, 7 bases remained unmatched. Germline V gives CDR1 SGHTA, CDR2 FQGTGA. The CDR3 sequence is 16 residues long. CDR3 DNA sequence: TGTGCCAGCAGCTATTTGCTAGCGGGAGGACCAGATACGCAGTATTTT. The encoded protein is CASSYLLAGGPDTQYF.

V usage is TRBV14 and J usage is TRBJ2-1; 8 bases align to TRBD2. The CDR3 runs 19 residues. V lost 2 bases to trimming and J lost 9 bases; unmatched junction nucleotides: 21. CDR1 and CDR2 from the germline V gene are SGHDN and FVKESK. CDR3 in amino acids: CASSQSRAPGLGDLVEQFF. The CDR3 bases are TGTGCCAGCAGCCAATCCCGGGCCCCGGGACTAGGAGATTTGGTTGAGCAGTTCTTC.

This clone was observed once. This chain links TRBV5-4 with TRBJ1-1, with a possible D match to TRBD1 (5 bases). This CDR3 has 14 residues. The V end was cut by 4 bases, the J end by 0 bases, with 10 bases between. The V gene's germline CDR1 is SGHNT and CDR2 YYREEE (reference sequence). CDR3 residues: CASSVTGMNTEAFF. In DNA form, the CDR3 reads TGTGCCAGCAGCGTAACAGGAATGAACACTGAAGCTTTCTTT. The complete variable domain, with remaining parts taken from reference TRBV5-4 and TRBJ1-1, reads ETGVTQSPTHLIKTRGQQVTLRCSSQSGHNTVSWYQQALGQGPQFIFQYYREEENGRGNFPPRFSGLQFPNYSSELNVNALELDDSALYLCASSVTGMNTEAFFGQGTRLTVV.

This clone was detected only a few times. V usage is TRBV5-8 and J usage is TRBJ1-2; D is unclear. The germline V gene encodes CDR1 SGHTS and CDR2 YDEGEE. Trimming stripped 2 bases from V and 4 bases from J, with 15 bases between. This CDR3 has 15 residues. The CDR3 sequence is CASSLMADAAYGYTF. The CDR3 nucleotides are TGTGCCAGCAGCTTAATGGCCGACGCCGCCTATGGCTACACCTTC. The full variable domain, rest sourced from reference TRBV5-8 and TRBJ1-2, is EAGVTQSPTHLIKTRGQQATLRCSPISGHTSVYWYQQALGLGLQFLLWYDEGEERNRGNFPPRFSGRQFPNYSSELNVNALELEDSALYLCASSLMADAAYGYTFGSGTRLTVV.

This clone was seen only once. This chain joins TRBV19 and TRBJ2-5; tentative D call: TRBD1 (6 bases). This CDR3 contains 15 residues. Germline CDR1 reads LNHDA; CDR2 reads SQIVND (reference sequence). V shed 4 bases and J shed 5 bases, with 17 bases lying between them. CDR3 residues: CASSTDRTVEETQYF. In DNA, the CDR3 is TGTGCCAGTAGTACCGATCGGACAGTGGAGGAGACCCAGTACTTC.

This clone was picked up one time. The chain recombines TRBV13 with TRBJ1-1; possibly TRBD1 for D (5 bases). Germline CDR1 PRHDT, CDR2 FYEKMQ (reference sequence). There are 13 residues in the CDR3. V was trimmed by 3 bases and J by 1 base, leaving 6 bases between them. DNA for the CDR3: TGTGCCAGCAGCTTCGACAGGAACACTGAAGCTTTCTTT. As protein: CASSFDRNTEAFF.

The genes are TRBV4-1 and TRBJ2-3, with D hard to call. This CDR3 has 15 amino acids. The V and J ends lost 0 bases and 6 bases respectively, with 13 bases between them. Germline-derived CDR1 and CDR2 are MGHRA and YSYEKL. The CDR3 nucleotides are TGCGCCAGCAGCCAAGATGAGGCCAATTGGGATACGCAGTATTTT. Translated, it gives CASSQDEANWDTQYF.

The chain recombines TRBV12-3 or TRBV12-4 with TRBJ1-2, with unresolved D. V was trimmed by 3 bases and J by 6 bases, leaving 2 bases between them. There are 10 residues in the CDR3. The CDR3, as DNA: TGTGCCAGCAGTTTTGATGGCTACACCTTC. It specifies CASSFDGYTF.

The CDR3 reads CSADLGAWYGYTF. CDR3 DNA sequence: TGCAGCGCTGATCTCGGGGCTTGGTATGGCTACACCTTC. The chain employs TRBV29-1 and TRBJ1-2; possibly TRBD1 for D (5 bases). Germline V gene lookup returns CDR1 SQVTM and CDR2 ANQGSEA. V was shortened by 7 bases and J by 5 bases, with 17 bases between the two germline ends. The CDR3 extends over 13 amino acids.

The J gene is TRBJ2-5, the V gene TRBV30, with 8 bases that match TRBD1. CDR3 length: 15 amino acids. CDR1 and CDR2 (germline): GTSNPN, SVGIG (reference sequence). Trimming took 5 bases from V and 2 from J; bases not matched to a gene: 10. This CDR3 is CAWHGIRDRQETQYF. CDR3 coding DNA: TGTGCCTGGCATGGGATTCGGGACAGGCAAGAGACCCAGTACTTC.

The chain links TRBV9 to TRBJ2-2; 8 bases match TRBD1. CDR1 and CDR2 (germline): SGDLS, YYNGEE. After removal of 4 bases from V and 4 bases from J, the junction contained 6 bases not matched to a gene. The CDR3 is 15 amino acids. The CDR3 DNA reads TGTGCCAGCAGCCCTCGACAGGGGACCACCGGGGAGCTGTTTTTT. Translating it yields CASSPRQGTTGELFF.